This T cell receptor (beta chain) was documented in a study of blood T cell repertoires in COVID-19. Study in general: COVID-19 samples, acute and convalescent, were from the United States, Italy and Spain.

Clones were read by immunoSEQ multiplex PCR, and TCRdb kept only the in-frame ones, dropping some. The sample includes under 400,000 clones, around 90% of them seen just once. This clone occurred once. Germline values: CDR1 SGDLS, CDR2 YYNGEE. V dropped 3 bases and J dropped 8 bases, with 12 bases sitting between them. The CDR3 runs to 13 residues. Sequencing used peripheral blood. The receptor's source is a man aged 18 to 29 with active or convalescent COVID-19. The genes are TRBV9 and TRBJ2-1; perhaps TRBD2 as D (5 bases). CDR3: CASSGPGADEQFF. The CDR3 DNA reads TGTGCCAGCAGCGGTCCCGGAGCGGATGAGCAGTTCTTC.